A selection of T cell receptor beta chains follows, all from one sample in a study of metastatic and nonmetastatic thyroid tumors. TCRdb used MiXCR to call clones anew from the PCR reads. The data hold roughly 20,000 clones, with more than 25% observed a single time. Source material: blood. Receptor source: a female donor with papillary thyroid cancer or a benign thyroid nodule (not recorded which). Some clones in this sample may be carry-over from other donors' samples. Both conserved end residues are part of each CDR3. D genes are given only for firm matches. Some rows mark clone size as missing; the rest say once, few, many or name a class of expanded clone.

clone_size	v_call	d_call	j_call	cdr3_aa	cdr3_nt
medium-sized	TRBV28	NA	TRBJ2-7	CASSLFDSFEQYF	TGTGCCAGCAGTTTATTTGACAGTTTCGAGCAGTACTTC
many	TRBV12-3/TRBV12-4	NA	TRBJ1-2	CASSSPLAPNYGYTF	TGTGCCAGCAGTAGCCCTTTGGCTCCTAACTATGGCTACACCTTC
NA	TRBV5-6	TRBD1	TRBJ2-7	CASSFWDRVSHEQYF	TGTGCCAGCAGCTTTTGGGACAGGGTTTCTCACGAGCAGTACTTC
many	TRBV7-9	NA	TRBJ2-3	CASSLAGGLSTDTQYF	TGTGCCAGCAGCTTAGCTGGGGGGCTCAGCACAGATACGCAGTATTTT
medium-sized	TRBV28	NA	TRBJ2-6	CASSLPMGRLSGANVLTF	TGTGCCAGCAGTTTGCCCATGGGACGGCTCTCTGGGGCCAACGTCCTGACTTTC
NA	TRBV3-1	NA	TRBJ1-2	CASRGYREGKYDYTF	TGTGCCAGCAGGGGGTACAGGGAAGGGAAGTATGACTACACCTTC
many	TRBV7-2	NA	TRBJ2-1	CASSPQGNNEQFF	TGTGCCAGCAGCCCCCAAGGTAACAATGAGCAGTTCTTC
NA	TRBV27	NA	TRBJ2-7	CASSPAGSYEQYF	TGTGCCAGCAGTCCCGCGGGCTCCTACGAGCAGTACTTC
NA	TRBV7-2	TRBD1	TRBJ2-7	CASSLIGGHEQYF	TGTGCCAGCAGCTTAATAGGGGGCCACGAGCAGTACTTC
NA	TRBV20-1	NA	TRBJ1-2	CSARGFTPENYGYTF	TGCAGTGCTAGGGGTTTCACACCAGAAAACTATGGCTACACCTTC
many	TRBV20-1	NA	TRBJ2-4	CSARERGTPSTQYF	TGCAGTGCTAGAGAACGAGGGACACCGTCTACTCAGTACTTC
many	TRBV5-6	NA	TRBJ1-6	CASSSDSYNSPLHF	TGTGCCAGCAGCTCTGACAGCTATAATTCACCCCTCCACTTT
medium-sized	TRBV9	TRBD1	TRBJ2-7	CASSPGSGTGDYEQYF	TGTGCCAGCAGCCCAGGATCCGGGACAGGGGACTACGAGCAGTACTTC
NA	TRBV5-1	TRBD1	TRBJ2-3	CASSLEQGARTDTQYF	TGCGCCAGCAGCTTGGAGCAGGGGGCGAGGACAGATACGCAGTATTTT
NA	TRBV6-5	TRBD1	TRBJ1-2	CASRYRGTATF	TGTGCCAGCAGATACAGGGGGACAGCCACCTTC
once	TRBV7-9	NA	TRBJ2-1	CASSTQGIDEQFF	TGTGCCAGCAGCACACAGGGTATCGATGAGCAGTTCTTC
many	TRBV4-2	TRBD1	TRBJ1-5	CASKLQGDSNQPQHF	TGTGCCAGCAAGTTACAGGGGGATAGCAATCAGCCCCAGCATTTT
many	TRBV4-3	NA	TRBJ1-2	CASSQDIPAAYGYTF	TGCGCCAGCAGCCAAGATATCCCCGCGGCCTATGGCTACACCTTC
medium-sized	TRBV20-1	TRBD2	TRBJ2-7	CSARGLAGYEQYF	TGCAGTGCTAGAGGACTAGCGGGGTACGAGCAGTACTTC
NA	TRBV6-1	TRBD1	TRBJ2-3	CASRQGGPDTQYF	TGTGCCAGCAGACAGGGGGGCCCCGATACGCAGTATTTT
many	TRBV20-1	NA	TRBJ2-1	CSARGRTGFDNEQFF	TGCAGTGCAAGAGGACGGACGGGGTTCGACAATGAGCAGTTCTTC
NA	TRBV5-1	NA	TRBJ1-2	CASSFSEGDGYTF	TGCGCCAGCAGCTTTTCGGAGGGGGATGGCTACACCTTC
medium-sized	TRBV20-1	NA	TRBJ2-7	CSARVLFEQYF	TGCAGTGCTAGAGTGCTTTTCGAGCAGTACTTC
many	TRBV19	TRBD1	TRBJ2-1	CASSMGQQAYNEQFF	TGTGCCAGTAGTATGGGACAGCAGGCATACAATGAGCAGTTCTTC
medium-sized	TRBV7-2	TRBD1	TRBJ1-2	CASSLRWDRPLSGYTF	TGTGCCAGCAGCTTACGGTGGGACAGGCCCCTTTCCGGCTACACCTTC
many	TRBV28	NA	TRBJ1-3	CASSLSMGNTIYF	TGTGCCAGCAGCCTCTCCATGGGAAACACCATATATTTT
NA	TRBV12-3/TRBV12-4	NA	TRBJ2-7	CASSEDDGQYF	TGTGCCAGCAGTGAAGACGACGGGCAGTACTTC
medium-sized	TRBV7-2	TRBD2	TRBJ2-3	CASSDPGLGGTTDTQYF	TGTGCCAGCAGCGATCCGGGACTAGGGGGAACCACAGATACGCAGTATTTT
NA	TRBV20-1	TRBD1	TRBJ1-1	CRQGAPDEAFF	TGCAGGCAGGGGGCACCGGATGAAGCTTTCTTT
once	TRBV6-2/TRBV6-3	TRBD2	TRBJ2-1	CASCYTGLGGVRRDEQFF	TGTGCCAGCTGTTACACGGGACTAGGGGGAGTAAGGAGAGATGAGCAGTTCTTC
NA	TRBV28	NA	TRBJ2-7	CARRGRGTSYEQYF	TGTGCCAGAAGAGGTAGAGGGACTTCTTACGAGCAGTACTTC
medium-sized	TRBV24-1	TRBD2	TRBJ2-1	CATSDPTSGRGNEQFF	TGTGCCACCAGTGATCCGACTAGCGGGAGGGGAAATGAGCAGTTCTTC
many	TRBV7-9	NA	TRBJ1-2	CASRRGGNYGYTF	TGTGCCAGCCGCAGGGGAGGGAACTATGGCTACACCTTC
NA	TRBV20-1	NA	TRBJ1-2	CSAAPARVLKPYGYTF	TGCAGTGCCGCCCCCGCCCGGGTACTAAAACCCTATGGCTACACCTTC
NA	TRBV30	TRBD2	TRBJ2-3	CAWSLGGGRTDTQYF	TGTGCCTGGAGTCTGGGCGGGGGACGTACAGATACGCAGTATTTT
many	TRBV20-1	NA	TRBJ2-5	CSARGLIRKTLTFIETQYF	TGCAGTGCTAGAGGATTAATCAGGAAAACCTTGACGTTCATAGAGACCCAGTACTTC
many	TRBV28	TRBD2	TRBJ2-1	CASSFFGLAGPKGNEQFF	TGTGCCAGCAGTTTTTTTGGACTAGCGGGCCCCAAGGGAAATGAGCAGTTCTTC
many	TRBV7-9	NA	TRBJ1-3	CASSLAGTSSGNTIYF	TGTGCCAGCAGCTTAGCCGGGACTTCATCTGGAAACACCATATATTTT
medium-sized	TRBV19	NA	TRBJ1-6	CASSRQGRWNSPLHF	TGTGCCAGTAGTAGGCAGGGAAGGTGGAATTCACCCCTCCACTTT
many	TRBV4-2	TRBD2	TRBJ2-1	CASSQDHGGAGDEQFF	TGTGCCAGCAGCCAAGATCACGGGGGGGCTGGGGATGAGCAGTTCTTC
many	TRBV9	TRBD2	TRBJ2-1	CASSRLAGGYNEQFF	TGTGCCAGCAGCAGACTAGCGGGAGGGTACAATGAGCAGTTCTTC
NA	TRBV6-1	NA	TRBJ2-1	CASRDGGYNEQFF	TGTGCCAGCAGGGACGGAGGCTACAATGAGCAGTTCTTC
many	TRBV30	TRBD1	TRBJ1-2	CAWSPGSDRGEDGYTF	TGTGCCTGGAGCCCCGGAAGTGACAGGGGTGAGGATGGCTACACCTTC
NA	TRBV20-1	NA	TRBJ2-3	CSARGLAITDTQYF	TGCAGTGCTAGGGGGCTAGCTATTACAGATACGCAGTATTTT
many	TRBV18	TRBD2	TRBJ2-7	CASSPAPGLANEQYF	TGTGCCAGCTCACCGGCTCCGGGACTAGCGAACGAGCAGTACTTC
many	TRBV7-9	TRBD1	TRBJ1-4	CASSLKGAGEKLFF	TGTGCCAGCAGCTTAAAGGGGGCTGGTGAAAAACTGTTTTTT
many	TRBV6-6	NA	TRBJ2-7	CASSYLAGTYEQYF	TGTGCCAGCAGTTACCTCGCAGGTACCTACGAGCAGTACTTC
NA	TRBV20-1	NA	TRBJ1-1	CSARTTRGQGTFF	TGCAGTGCTAGAACTACCCGAGGCCAGGGGACTTTCTTT
many	TRBV12-3/TRBV12-4	NA	TRBJ2-1	CASKGRQGYNEQFF	TGTGCCAGCAAAGGACGCCAGGGCTACAATGAGCAGTTCTTC
large	TRBV20-1	NA	TRBJ2-7	CSASPPYEQYF	TGCAGTGCTAGCCCACCCTACGAGCAGTACTTC
NA	TRBV24-1	NA	TRBJ1-2	CGTSDMNARFGYTF	TGTGGCACCAGTGATATGAACGCGCGGTTTGGCTACACCTTC
few	TRBV6-1	NA	TRBJ1-6	CASSPPGDSPLHF	TGTGCCAGCAGCCCGCCTGGGGATTCACCCCTCCACTTT
few	TRBV6-2/TRBV6-3	NA	TRBJ2-1	CASDVYPGISYNDQFF	TGTGCCAGCGATGTGTATCCGGGGATCTCCTACAATGACCAGTTCTTC